This TCR beta chain was profiled in a study of cytomegalovirus exposure and HLA in healthy donors. 13 Jbeta primers and 60 Vbeta primers were used for the PCR. Assay: immunoSEQ multiplex PCR; the TCRdb copy retains only in-frame clones and omits some. This table lists 150,000 to 200,000 clones. V dropped 5 bases and J dropped 6; count of bases not matched to a gene: 12. Germline CDR1 reads SEHNR; CDR2 reads FQNEAQ (reference sequence). The CDR3 covers 15 residues. The source of this sequence is a young woman in good health and CMV-seropositive. Sequenced input: PBMCs. The chain recombines TRBV7-9 with TRBJ2-7; 8 bases map to TRBD1. CDR3 sequence (DNA): TGTGCCAGCAGCCAGAGATCGGACAGGGCCGGCGAGCAGTACTTC. The encoded protein is CASSQRSDRAGEQYF.